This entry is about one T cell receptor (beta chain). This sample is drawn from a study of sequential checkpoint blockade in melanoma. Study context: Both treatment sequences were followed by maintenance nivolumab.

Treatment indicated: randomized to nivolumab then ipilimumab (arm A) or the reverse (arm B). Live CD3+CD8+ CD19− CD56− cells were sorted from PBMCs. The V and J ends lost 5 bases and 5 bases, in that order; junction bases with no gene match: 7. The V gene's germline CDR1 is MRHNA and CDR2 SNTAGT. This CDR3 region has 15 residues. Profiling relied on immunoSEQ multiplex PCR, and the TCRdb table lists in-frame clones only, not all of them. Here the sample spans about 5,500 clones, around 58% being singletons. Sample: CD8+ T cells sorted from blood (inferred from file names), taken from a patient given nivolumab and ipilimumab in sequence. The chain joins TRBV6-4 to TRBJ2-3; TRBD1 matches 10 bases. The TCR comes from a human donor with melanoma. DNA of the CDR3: TGTGCCAGCAGTACCGGGACAGGGGTTGGAGATACGCAGTATTTT. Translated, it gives CASSTGTGVGDTQYF.